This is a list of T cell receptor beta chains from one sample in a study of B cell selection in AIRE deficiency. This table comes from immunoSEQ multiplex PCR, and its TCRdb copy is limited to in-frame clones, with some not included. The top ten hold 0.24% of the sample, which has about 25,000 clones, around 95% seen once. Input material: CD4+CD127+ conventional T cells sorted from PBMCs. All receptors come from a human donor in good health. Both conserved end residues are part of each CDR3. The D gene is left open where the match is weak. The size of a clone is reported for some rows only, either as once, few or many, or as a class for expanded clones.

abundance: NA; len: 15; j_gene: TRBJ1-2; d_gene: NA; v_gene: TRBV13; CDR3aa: CASSLRSPLNYGYTF; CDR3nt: TGTGCCAGCAGCTTACGCTCACCACTTAACTATGGCTACACCTTC
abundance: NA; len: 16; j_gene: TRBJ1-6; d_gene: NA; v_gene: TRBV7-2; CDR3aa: CASSPRRGRYNSPLHF; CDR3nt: TGTGCCAGCAGCCCCCGCCGGGGACGGTATAATTCACCCCTCCACTTT
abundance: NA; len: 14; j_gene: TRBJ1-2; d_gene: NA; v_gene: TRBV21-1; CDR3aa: CASSKLDRHYGYTF; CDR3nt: TGTGCCAGCAGCAAACTTGACAGGCACTATGGCTACACCTTC
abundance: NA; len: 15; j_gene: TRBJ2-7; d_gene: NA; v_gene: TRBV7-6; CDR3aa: CASSLGADSSYEQYF; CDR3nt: TGTGCCAGCAGCTTAGGGGCAGATAGCTCCTACGAGCAGTACTTC
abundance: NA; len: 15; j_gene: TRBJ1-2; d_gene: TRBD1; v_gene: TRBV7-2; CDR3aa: CASSWGGARDRAYTF; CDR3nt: TGTGCCAGCAGCTGGGGCGGGGCACGGGACAGGGCTTACACCTTC
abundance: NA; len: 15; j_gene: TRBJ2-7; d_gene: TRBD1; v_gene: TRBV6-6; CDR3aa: CASSSTLDRAYEQYF; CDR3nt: TGTGCCAGCAGTTCCACCCTTGACAGGGCCTACGAGCAGTACTTC
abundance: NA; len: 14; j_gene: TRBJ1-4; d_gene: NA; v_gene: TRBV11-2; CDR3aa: CASSRGGYNEKLFF; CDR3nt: TGTGCCAGCAGCCGAGGGGGGTACAATGAAAAACTGTTTTTT
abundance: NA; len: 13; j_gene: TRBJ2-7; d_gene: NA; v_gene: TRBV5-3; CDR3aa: CASSLEGRYEQYF; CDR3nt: TGTGCCAGCAGCTTAGAAGGGAGGTACGAGCAGTACTTC
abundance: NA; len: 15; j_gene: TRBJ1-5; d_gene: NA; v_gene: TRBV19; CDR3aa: CASSIERGGNQPQHF; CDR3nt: TGTGCCAGTAGTATAGAGAGGGGAGGCAATCAGCCCCAGCATTTT
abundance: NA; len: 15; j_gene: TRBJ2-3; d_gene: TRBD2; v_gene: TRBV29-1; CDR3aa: CSAAGLAAILDTQYF; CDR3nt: TGCAGCGCCGCGGGACTAGCGGCTATCTTGGATACGCAGTATTTT
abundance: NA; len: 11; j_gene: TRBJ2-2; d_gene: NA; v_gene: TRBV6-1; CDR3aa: CASTHRRELFF; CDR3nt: TGTGCCAGCACCCATCGGAGGGAGCTGTTTTTT
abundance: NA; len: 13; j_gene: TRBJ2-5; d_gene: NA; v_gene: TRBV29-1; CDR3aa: CSVDKARVQTQYF; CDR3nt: TGCAGCGTTGACAAGGCGCGCGTACAGACCCAGTACTTC
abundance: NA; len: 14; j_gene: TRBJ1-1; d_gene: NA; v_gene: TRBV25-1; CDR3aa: CASSEGGLNTEAFF; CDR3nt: TGTGCCAGCAGTGAGGGCGGTTTGAACACTGAAGCTTTCTTT
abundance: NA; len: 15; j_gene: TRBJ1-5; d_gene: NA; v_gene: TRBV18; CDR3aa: CASSPAKGANQPQHF; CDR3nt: TGTGCCAGCTCACCGGCAAAAGGTGCCAATCAGCCCCAGCATTTT
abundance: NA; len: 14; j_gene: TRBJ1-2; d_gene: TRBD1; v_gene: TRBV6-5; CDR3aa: CASSYQGVSYGYTF; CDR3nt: TGTGCCAGCAGTTACCAGGGGGTTAGCTATGGCTACACCTTC
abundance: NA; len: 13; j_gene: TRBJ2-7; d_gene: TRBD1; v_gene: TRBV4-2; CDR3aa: CASSRDREAEQYF; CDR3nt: TGTGCCAGCAGCCGGGACAGGGAAGCCGAGCAGTACTTC
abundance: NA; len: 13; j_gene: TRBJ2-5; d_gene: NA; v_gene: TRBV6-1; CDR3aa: CASSEWQTKAQYF; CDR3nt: TGTGCCAGCAGTGAATGGCAGACCAAGGCCCAGTACTTC
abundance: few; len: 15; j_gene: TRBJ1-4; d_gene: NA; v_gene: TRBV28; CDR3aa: CASSPVGGANEKLFF; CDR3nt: TGTGCCAGCAGTCCGGTGGGGGGGGCTAATGAAAAACTGTTTTTT
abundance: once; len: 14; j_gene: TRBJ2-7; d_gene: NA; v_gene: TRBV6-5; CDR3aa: CASSYAGSPYEQYF; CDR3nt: TGTGCCAGCAGTTACGCAGGGTCCCCCTACGAGCAGTACTTC
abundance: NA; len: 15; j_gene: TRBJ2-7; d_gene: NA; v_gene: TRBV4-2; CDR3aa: CASSQEEGLSYEQYF; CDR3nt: TGTGCCAGCAGCCAAGAGGAGGGGCTCTCCTACGAGCAGTACTTC
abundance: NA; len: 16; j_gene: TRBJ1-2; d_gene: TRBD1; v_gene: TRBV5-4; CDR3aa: CASSLDGEQGASGYTF; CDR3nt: TGTGCCAGCAGCTTGGACGGGGAACAGGGGGCTTCTGGCTACACCTTC
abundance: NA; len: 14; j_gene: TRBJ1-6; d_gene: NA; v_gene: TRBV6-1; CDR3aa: CASSTTGRNSPLHF; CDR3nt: TGTGCCAGCAGTACAACAGGGAGGAATTCACCCCTCCACTTT
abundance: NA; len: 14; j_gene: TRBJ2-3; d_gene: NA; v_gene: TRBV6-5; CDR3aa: CASSYDQGTDTQYF; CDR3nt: TGTGCCAGCAGTTACGACCAGGGAACAGATACGCAGTATTTT
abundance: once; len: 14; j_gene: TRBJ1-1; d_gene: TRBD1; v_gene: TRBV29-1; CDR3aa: CSVTTTGGITEAFF; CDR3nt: TGCAGCGTTACCACGACAGGGGGAATAACTGAAGCTTTCTTT
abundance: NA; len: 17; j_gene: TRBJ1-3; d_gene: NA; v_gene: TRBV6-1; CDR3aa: CASSEALPWLAGNTIYF; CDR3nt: TGTGCCAGCAGTGAAGCGCTTCCGTGGCTTGCTGGAAACACCATATATTTT
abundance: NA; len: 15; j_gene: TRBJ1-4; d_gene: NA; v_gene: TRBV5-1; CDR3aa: CASSTDGMGDEKLFF; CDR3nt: TGCGCCAGCAGTACGGATGGTATGGGGGATGAAAAACTGTTTTTT
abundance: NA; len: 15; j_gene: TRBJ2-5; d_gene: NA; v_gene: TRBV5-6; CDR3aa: CASSLAGGGQETQYF; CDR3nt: TGTGCCAGCAGCTTGGCCGGGGGTGGCCAAGAGACCCAGTACTTC
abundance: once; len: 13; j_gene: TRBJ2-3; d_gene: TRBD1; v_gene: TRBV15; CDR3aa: CATSPVGTGGGYF; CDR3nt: TGTGCCACCAGTCCGGTTGGGACAGGGGGGGGGTATTTT
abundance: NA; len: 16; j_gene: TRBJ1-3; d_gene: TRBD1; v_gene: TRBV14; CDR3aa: CASSPRQGGPGNTIYF; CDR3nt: TGTGCCAGCAGCCCCAGACAGGGCGGGCCTGGAAACACCATATATTTT
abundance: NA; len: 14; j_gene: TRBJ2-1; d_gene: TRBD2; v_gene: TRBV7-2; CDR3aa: CASSLGREDNEQFF; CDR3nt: TGTGCCAGCAGCTTAGGGCGGGAGGACAATGAGCAGTTCTTC
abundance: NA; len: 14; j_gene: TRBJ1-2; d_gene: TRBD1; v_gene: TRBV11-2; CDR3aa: CASSSPTGPYGYTF; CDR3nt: TGTGCCAGCAGCTCCCCGACAGGGCCTTATGGCTACACCTTC
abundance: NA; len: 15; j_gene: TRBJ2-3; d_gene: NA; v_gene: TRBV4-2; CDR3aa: CASSPTQSSTDTQYF; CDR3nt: TGTGCCAGCAGCCCGACACAATCTAGCACAGATACGCAGTATTTT
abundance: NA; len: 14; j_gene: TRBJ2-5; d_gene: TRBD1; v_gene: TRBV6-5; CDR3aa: CASRPTGGRETQYF; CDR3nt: TGTGCCAGCAGACCGACAGGGGGCAGGGAGACCCAGTACTTC
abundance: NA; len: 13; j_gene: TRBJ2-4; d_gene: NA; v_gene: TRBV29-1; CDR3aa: CSVEGLAKNIQYF; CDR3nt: TGCAGCGTTGAGGGACTAGCCAAAAACATTCAGTACTTC
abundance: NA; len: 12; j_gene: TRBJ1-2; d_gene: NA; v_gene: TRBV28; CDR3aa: CASSRFGYGYTF; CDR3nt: TGTGCCAGCAGCCGCTTTGGGTATGGCTACACCTTC
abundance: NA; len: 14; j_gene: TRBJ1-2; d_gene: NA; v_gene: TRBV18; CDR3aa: CASSPARADYGYTF; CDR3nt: TGTGCCAGCTCACCAGCCAGGGCTGACTATGGCTACACCTTC
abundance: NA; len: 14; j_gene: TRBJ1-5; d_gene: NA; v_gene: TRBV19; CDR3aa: CASSMRNRNQPQHF; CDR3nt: TGTGCCAGTAGTATGCGCAACCGCAATCAGCCCCAGCATTTT
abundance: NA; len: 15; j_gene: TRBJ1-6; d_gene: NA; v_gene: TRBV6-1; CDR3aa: CASSVTGSYNSPLHF; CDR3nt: TGTGCCAGCAGTGTAACCGGGAGCTATAATTCACCCCTCCACTTT
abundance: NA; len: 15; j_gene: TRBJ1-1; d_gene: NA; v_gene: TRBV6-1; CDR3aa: CASRRQGFMNTEAFF; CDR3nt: TGTGCCAGCAGAAGGCAGGGTTTCATGAACACTGAAGCTTTCTTT
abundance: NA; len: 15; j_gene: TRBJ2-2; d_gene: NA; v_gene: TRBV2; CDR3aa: CASSGDSSGTGELFF; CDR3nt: TGTGCCAGCAGTGGAGATAGTTCGGGGACCGGGGAGCTGTTTTTT
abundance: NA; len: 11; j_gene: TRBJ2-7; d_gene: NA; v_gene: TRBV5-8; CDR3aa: CASSTNYEQYF; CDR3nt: TGTGCCAGCAGTACAAATTACGAGCAGTACTTC
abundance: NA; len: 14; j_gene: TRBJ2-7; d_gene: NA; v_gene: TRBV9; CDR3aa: CASSAGPLEDEQYF; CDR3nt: TGTGCCAGCAGCGCCGGGCCCCTGGAGGACGAGCAGTACTTC
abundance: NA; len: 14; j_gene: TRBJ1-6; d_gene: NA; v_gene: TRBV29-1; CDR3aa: CSVRQMNGDSPLHF; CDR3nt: TGCAGCGTTAGGCAGATGAATGGGGACTCACCCCTCCACTTT
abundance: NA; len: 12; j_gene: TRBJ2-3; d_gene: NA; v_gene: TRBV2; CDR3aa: CASRSSKDTQYF; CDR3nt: TGTGCCAGCCGGTCTTCCAAAGATACGCAGTATTTT
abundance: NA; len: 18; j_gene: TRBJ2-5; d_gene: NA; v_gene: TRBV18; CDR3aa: CASSPPVGSHPGGETQYF; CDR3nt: TGTGCCAGCTCACCACCGGTCGGGTCGCACCCGGGTGGGGAGACCCAGTACTTC
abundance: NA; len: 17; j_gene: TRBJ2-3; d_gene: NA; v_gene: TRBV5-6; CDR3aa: CASSLVGDTSSTDTQYF; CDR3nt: TGTGCCAGCAGCTTAGTGGGGGACACTTCTAGCACAGATACGCAGTATTTT
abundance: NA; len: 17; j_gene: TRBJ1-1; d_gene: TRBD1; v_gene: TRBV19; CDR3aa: CASSPAGRTGGRTEAFF; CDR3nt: TGTGCCAGTTCGCCCGCAGGCAGGACAGGCGGTAGAACTGAAGCTTTCTTT
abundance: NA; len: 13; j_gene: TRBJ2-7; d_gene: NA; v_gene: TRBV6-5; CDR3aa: CASRARYPYEQYF; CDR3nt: TGTGCCAGCCGGGCGCGTTACCCCTACGAGCAGTACTTC
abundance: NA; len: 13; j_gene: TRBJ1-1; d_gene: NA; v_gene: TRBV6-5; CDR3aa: CASSFQGNTEAFF; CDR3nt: TGTGCCAGCAGTTTCCAGGGGAACACTGAAGCTTTCTTT
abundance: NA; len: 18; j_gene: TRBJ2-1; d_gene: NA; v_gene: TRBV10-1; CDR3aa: CASSESSGWKYSYNEQFF; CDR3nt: TGCGCCAGCAGTGAGTCGAGTGGATGGAAGTACTCCTACAATGAGCAGTTCTTC
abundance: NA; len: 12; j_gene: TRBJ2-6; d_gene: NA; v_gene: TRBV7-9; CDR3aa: CASSSEANVLTF; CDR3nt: TGTGCCAGCAGCTCCGAGGCCAACGTCCTGACTTTC
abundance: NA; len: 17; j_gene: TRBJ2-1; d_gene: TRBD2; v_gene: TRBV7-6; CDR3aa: CASSPGGVVDVGNEQFF; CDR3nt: TGTGCCAGCAGCCCGGGGGGGGTGGTGGACGTTGGCAATGAGCAGTTCTTC